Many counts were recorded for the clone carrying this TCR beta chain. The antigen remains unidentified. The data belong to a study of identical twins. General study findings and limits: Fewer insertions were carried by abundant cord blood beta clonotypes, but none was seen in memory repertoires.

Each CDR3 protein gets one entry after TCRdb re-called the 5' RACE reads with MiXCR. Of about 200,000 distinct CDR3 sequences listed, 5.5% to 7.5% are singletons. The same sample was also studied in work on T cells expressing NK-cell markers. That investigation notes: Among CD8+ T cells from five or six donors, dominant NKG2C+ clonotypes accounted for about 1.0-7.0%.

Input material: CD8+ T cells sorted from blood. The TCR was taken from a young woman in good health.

DNA for the CDR3: TGTGCCAGCCTTAAAGCAGGGTACAATGAGCAGTTCTTC. It encodes CASLKAGYNEQFF. The chain joins TRBV2 to TRBJ2-1; D may be TRBD1 (5 bases). Germline V CDR1 and CDR2: SNHLY, FYNNEI. This CDR3 has 13 amino acids. The V end lost 8 bases, the J end lost 4 bases, and 12 bases lay between the germline ends.